This TCR beta chain was found in a study of cytomegalovirus exposure and HLA in healthy donors. Study conclusions and caveats: The sole available immune exposure information was CMV serostatus. For most subjects, TCR beta sequences were reported to predict HLA-A and HLA-B alleles with accuracy. Because they were indistinguishable, some V segments, including TRBV6-2 and TRBV6-3, were excluded.

A multiplex PCR was run with 60 Vbeta primers and 13 Jbeta primers. Only in-frame clones appear in the TCRdb table, and some are missing; sequencing was by immunoSEQ multiplex PCR. The repertoire holds hundreds of thousands of clones, about 70% seen once, with about 1.9% in the top ten. This CDR3 contains 13 residues. Germline-derived CDR1 and CDR2 are SQVTM and ANQGSEA. The V gene lost 4 bases and the J gene lost 7 bases, with 16 bases spanning the gap. Donors had nominal health at sampling but likely had unrecorded immune exposures. As concerns this clone: No antigen is known for it.

Sequencing was done on a sample of PBMCs. The rearrangement links TRBV29-1 to TRBJ1-2; D is unresolved. This TCR came from a woman younger than 45 in good health and CMV-seronegative. The CDR3 region has the DNA TGCAGCGTTGCAGGACTGCTATCAATTGGCTACACCTTC. This codes for CSVAGLLSIGYTF.